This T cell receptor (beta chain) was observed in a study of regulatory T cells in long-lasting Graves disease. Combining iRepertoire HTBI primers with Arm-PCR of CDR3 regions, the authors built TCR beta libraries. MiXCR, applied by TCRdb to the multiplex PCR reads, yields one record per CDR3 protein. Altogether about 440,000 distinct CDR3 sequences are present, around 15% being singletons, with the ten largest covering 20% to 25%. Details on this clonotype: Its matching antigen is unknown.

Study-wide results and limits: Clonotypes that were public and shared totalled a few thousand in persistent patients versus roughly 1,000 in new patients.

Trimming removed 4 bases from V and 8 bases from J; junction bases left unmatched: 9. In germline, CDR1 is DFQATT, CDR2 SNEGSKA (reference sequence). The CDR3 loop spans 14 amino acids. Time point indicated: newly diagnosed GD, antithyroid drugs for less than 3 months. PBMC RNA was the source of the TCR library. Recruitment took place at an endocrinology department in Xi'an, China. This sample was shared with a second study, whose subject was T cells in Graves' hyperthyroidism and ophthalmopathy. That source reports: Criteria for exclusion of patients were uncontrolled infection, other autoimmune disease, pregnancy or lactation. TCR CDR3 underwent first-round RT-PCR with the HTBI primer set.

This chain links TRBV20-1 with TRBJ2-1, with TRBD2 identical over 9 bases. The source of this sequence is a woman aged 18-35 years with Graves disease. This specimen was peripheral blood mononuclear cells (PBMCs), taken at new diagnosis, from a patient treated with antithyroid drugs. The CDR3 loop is CSAMAGGPGDEQFF. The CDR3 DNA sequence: TGCAGTGCTATGGCGGGAGGGCCGGGGGATGAGCAGTTCTTC.